This T cell receptor beta chain was sequenced in a study of T cell repertoires in cytomegalovirus infection (dated by TCRdb to the late 2010s). About the investigation overall: Alongside well-studied HLA-B-restricted epitopes, the peptide stimulations were aimed at recently identified HLA-C-restricted CMV epitopes, whose presentation resists viral immunomodulation. Donor HLA type was relevant to the analysis, as public TCR beta signatures indicated carriage of CMV infection together with the matching HLA type. Overall study outcomes, separate from this receptor: Carriers of CMV infection plus the relevant HLA type were discriminated by the cumulative frequency of public TCR beta family members in the study cohort and in an independent approximately 360-donor cohort. The ex vivo response was dominated by HLA-C-restricted CMV-specific TCR beta clonotypes, which also provided the single most frequent clonotype in two of eight donors.

This sample's treatment or condition label indicates: in vitro stimulation with specific CMV peptide epitopes to enrich CMV-specific T cells. On this clonotype itself: The clone's antigen remains unknown. Base-call qualities are not available, and no considerably larger clone is one nucleotide away.

Germline trimming amounts to 4 bases on V and 1 base on J, with 13 as the count of junction bases outside the gene matches. The CDR3 goes from the cysteine to the phenylalanine over 17 residues. Only the CDR3 portion is preserved as DNA: 51 bases, with reading frame beginning at the first base. According to the germline V gene (reference sequence), CDR1 reads DFQATT and CDR2 reads SNEGSKA. Data came from an Illumina HiSeq 1500. TCRdb redid the processing of the public reads, applying fastp at Q25 and MiXCR, and retained in-frame beta chains. Identical CDR3 protein sequences are pooled into one entry, listed with their most common genes and DNA. Across this sample there are about 700,000 distinct CDR3 sequences, with around 31% seen only once. The top ten constitute 18% of the sample.

This receptor was identified in a human donor in good health (CMV status not recorded). Some clones in this sample may be carry-over from other donors' samples. This specimen consisted of cultured PBMCs, obtained from culture after CMV antigen stimulation. In this chain, TRBV20-1 is recombined with TRBJ2-3; 8 of the junction bases match TRBD2. At the DNA level, the sequence is TGCAGTGCTAACCACGGGGGGGCGGGATCAGGCACAGATACGCAGTATTTT. It translates as CSANHGGAGSGTDTQYF.